Only one count was recorded for the clone carrying this TCR beta chain. This entry is derived from a study of blood T cell repertoires in COVID-19. Study-wide background: Material from acute and convalescent COVID-19 was sourced from the United States, Italy and Spain. PBMCs, B-cell-depleted T cells, or T cells were the source of the cDNA or gDNA that made up the material.

Trimming at V came to 4 bases and at J to 4 bases, leaving 9 bases not matched to a gene. The germline V gene encodes CDR1 MGHRA and CDR2 YSYEKL. The CDR3 covers 15 residues. The authors' processing: Researchers report that nucleated cell counts were estimated from reference gene primer amplification. The data were produced by immunoSEQ multiplex PCR, yet TCRdb's version contains in-frame clones alone and is incomplete. V and J calls and clone size are copied from that table; D and trimming were computed from the DNA. Of roughly 230,000 clones in the sample, more than 65% were seen once. The gene calls are TRBV4-1 and TRBJ1-1; TRBD1 agrees at 7 bases. Material for sequencing was peripheral blood. The clonotype originates from a man aged 45 to 65 with active or convalescent COVID-19. CDR3 nucleotide sequence: TGCGCCAGCAGCCGAACAACAGGGGCGGGCACTGAAGCTTTCTTT. It yields the protein CASSRTTGAGTEAFF.